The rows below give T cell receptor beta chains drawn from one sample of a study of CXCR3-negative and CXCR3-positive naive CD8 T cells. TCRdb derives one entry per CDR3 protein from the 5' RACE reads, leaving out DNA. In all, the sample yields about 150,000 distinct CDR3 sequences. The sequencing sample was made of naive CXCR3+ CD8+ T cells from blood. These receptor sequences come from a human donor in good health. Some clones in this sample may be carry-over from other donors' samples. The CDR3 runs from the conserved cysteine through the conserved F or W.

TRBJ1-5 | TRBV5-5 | CASSQDRGGQPQHF
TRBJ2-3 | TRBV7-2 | CASSLYGQGSDTQYF
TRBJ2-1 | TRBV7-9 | CASTGPTGGPHNEQFF
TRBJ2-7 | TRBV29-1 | CSVDETSGGYEQYF
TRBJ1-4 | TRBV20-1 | CSAYGDWTGEDARLTNEKLFF
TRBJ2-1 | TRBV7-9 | CASSLIAGNEQFF
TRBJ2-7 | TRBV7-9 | CASSQPRSYEQYF
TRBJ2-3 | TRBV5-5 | CASSFDRADTQYF
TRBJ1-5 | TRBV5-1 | CASSLEGRFTPQHF
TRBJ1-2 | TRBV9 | CASSEGQFYGYTF
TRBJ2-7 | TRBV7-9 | CASSPPWARVGEQYF
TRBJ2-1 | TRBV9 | CASSPGTSERLQFF
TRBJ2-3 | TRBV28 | CASSSTRWGESTDTQYF
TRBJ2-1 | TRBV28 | CASSFPPPENSYNEQFF
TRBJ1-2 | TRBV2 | CASSEAFYRARIYGYTF
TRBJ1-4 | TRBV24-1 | CAISDRGQPNEKLFF
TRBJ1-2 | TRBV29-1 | CSVEDLGINYGYTF
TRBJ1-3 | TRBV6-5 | CASQGWDGNTIYF
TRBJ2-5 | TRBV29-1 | CSVLKRETQYF
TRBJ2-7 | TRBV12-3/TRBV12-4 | CASSLGASSYEQYF
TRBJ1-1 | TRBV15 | CATSRDSRDRMNTEAFF
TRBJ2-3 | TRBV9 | CASSVAVADTTDTQYF
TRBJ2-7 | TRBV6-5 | CASSYSLEGSSYEQYF
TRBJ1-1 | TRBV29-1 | CSVDSGVLNTEAFF
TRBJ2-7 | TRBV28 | CASSWLAGGGYEQYF
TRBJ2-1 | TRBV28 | CASSFALAAYNEQFF
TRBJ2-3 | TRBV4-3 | CASSQDRTGRTDTQYF
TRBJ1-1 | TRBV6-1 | CAIYLGTEAFF
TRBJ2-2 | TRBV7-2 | CASSLGFAYPGELFF
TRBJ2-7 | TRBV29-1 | CSFAGLYYEQYF
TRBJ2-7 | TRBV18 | CASSPGSSYEQYF
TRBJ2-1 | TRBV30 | CAWSSIQGAEQFF